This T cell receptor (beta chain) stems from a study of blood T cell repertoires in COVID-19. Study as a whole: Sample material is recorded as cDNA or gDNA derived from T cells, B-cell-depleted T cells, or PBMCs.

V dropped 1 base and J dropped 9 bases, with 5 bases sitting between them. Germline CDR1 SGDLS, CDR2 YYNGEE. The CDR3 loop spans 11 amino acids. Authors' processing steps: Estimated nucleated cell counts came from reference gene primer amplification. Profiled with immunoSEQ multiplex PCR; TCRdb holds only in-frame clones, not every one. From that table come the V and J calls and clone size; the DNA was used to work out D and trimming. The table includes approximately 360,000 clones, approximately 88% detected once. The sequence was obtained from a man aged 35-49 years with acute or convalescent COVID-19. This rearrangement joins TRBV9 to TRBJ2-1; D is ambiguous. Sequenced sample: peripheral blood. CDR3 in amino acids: CASSVPGEQFF. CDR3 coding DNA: TGTGCCAGCAGCGTACCGGGTGAGCAGTTCTTC.